These T cell receptor beta chains were read from a single sample in a study of blood T cell repertoires in COVID-19. The data were produced by immunoSEQ multiplex PCR, yet TCRdb's version contains in-frame clones alone and is incomplete. The sample contains 100,000 to 150,000 clones, approximately 91% of which appear only once. The sample comprised peripheral blood. Receptor source: a woman over 75 with acute or convalescent COVID-19. The CDR3 runs from the conserved cysteine through the conserved F or W. A D gene is named only where the DNA matches it firmly. A clone size is listed for some rows: how often the clone was seen (once, few, many), or a class if it is expanded.

V: TRBV5-1
J: TRBJ1-6
D: TRBD1
size: -
CDR3: CASTPGQGNSPLHF
DNA: TGCGCCAGCACCCCGGGACAGGGCAATTCACCCCTCCACTTT

V: TRBV19
J: TRBJ2-1
D: TRBD2
size: -
CDR3: CASSTLSGRRHNEQFF
DNA: TGTGCCAGTAGTACTCTTAGCGGGAGGAGGCACAATGAGCAGTTCTTC

V: TRBV29-1
J: TRBJ1-3
D: TRBD1
size: -
CDR3: CSVAGTGRNTIYF
DNA: TGCAGCGTAGCTGGGACAGGGCGAAACACCATATATTTT

V: TRBV7-2
J: TRBJ1-1
D: TRBD1
size: once
CDR3: CASSDRGNTEAFF
DNA: TGTGCCAGCAGCGACAGGGGGAACACTGAAGCTTTCTTT

V: TRBV21-1
J: TRBJ2-3
D: -
size: -
CDR3: CASSKEEGPTDTQYF
DNA: TGTGCCAGCAGCAAAGAGGAGGGGCCCACAGATACGCAGTATTTT

V: TRBV11-3
J: TRBJ2-3
D: TRBD2
size: -
CDR3: CASSSGLAGTDTQYF
DNA: TGTGCCAGCAGCTCCGGACTAGCGGGTACAGATACGCAGTATTTT

V: TRBV7-2
J: TRBJ1-5
D: -
size: few
CDR3: CASSAQLNQPQHF
DNA: TGTGCCAGCAGCGCTCAGTTAAATCAGCCCCAGCATTTT

V: TRBV25-1
J: TRBJ2-2
D: -
size: -
CDR3: CASRPNRAQWNTGELFF
DNA: TGTGCCAGCAGGCCGAACAGGGCTCAATGGAACACCGGGGAGCTGTTTTTT

V: TRBV6-5
J: TRBJ1-6
D: TRBD1
size: -
CDR3: CASRVDRGISPLHF
DNA: TGTGCCAGCAGGGTAGACAGGGGGATTTCACCCCTCCACTTT

V: TRBV4-2
J: TRBJ2-5
D: TRBD1
size: -
CDR3: CASSLGDRGTQYF
DNA: TGTGCCAGCAGCCTTGGGGACAGAGGGACCCAGTACTTC